This TCR beta chain was retrieved from a study of T cells in Graves' hyperthyroidism and ophthalmopathy. For the diagnoses, clinical symptoms, serum thyroxine and TRAb, thyroid ultrasound and orbital computed tomography were used. This CDR3 spans 15 amino acids. In germline, CDR1 is MNHEY, CDR2 SVGAGI. J was trimmed by 7 bases and V by 0 bases; bases with no gene match: 5. What was amplified from RNA transcripts were TCR beta CDR3 regions. HTBI primers were used for first-round RT-PCR of the TCR CDR3. TCRdb reprocessed the multiplex PCR reads with MiXCR, giving one entry per CDR3 protein. Among 730,000 or so distinct CDR3 sequences listed, around 19% were seen once. This clonotype has just a few counts.

The TCR was taken from a woman between 45 and 65 years old with Graves' hyperthyroidism that later progressed to Graves' ophthalmopathy. The chain links TRBV6-5 to TRBJ2-2; 7 nucleotides agree with TRBD1. The sequenced sample consisted of blood. In DNA, the CDR3 is TGTGCCAGCAGTTACTCGAGGGGGCTGGGCGGGGAGCTGTTTTTT. It codes for CASSYSRGLGGELFF.